Listed below are T cell receptor beta chains from one sample, sequenced in a study of blood T cell repertoires in COVID-19. Profiling relied on immunoSEQ multiplex PCR, and the TCRdb table lists in-frame clones only, not all of them. The sample shows about 11,000 clones, over 70% of them seen only once. Sequencing was performed on peripheral blood. The receptor source for this set is a human donor in a cohort sampled during active COVID-19. Each CDR3 is given with its conserved first and last residue. The order of the fields is D gene, J gene, clone size, V gene, CDR3 DNA, CDR3 protein. A D gene is named only where the DNA matches it firmly. Rows give clone size only sometimes, using once, few, many, or a class for an expanded clone.

. | TRBJ1-5 | once | TRBV2 | TGTGCCAGCGGTAGAGGGCCCCATCAGCCCCAGCATTTT | CASGRGPHQPQHF
TRBD1 | TRBJ1-1 | . | TRBV14 | TGTGCCAGCAGCCAAGGACAGGGCTGGAACACTGAAGCTTTCTTT | CASSQGQGWNTEAFF
. | TRBJ1-1 | . | TRBV7-9 | TGTGCCAGCAGCTTGAACCAGGGGAACACTGAAGCTTTCTTT | CASSLNQGNTEAFF
. | TRBJ2-1 | . | TRBV7-3 | TGTGCCAGCAGCCTGGGACATATAGATGAGCAGTTCTTC | CASSLGHIDEQFF
TRBD2 | TRBJ2-1 | . | TRBV9 | TGTGCCAGCAGCGTAGCGGGAGGGATATCCTACAATGAGCAGTTCTTC | CASSVAGGISYNEQFF
. | TRBJ2-1 | . | TRBV11-3 | TGTGCCAGCAGCTTAGACCGGGAAAGGGAGCAGTTCTTC | CASSLDREREQFF
TRBD1 | TRBJ2-6 | . | TRBV6-6 | TGTGCCAGCAGTCAAACCGGGACAGGGGGACTTGGGGCCAACGTCCTGACTTTC | CASSQTGTGGLGANVLTF
. | TRBJ1-5 | once | TRBV6-6 | TGTGCCGTTGCTGAGGGCTGGAGGCAGCCCCAGCATTTT | CAVAEGWRQPQHF
TRBD1 | TRBJ2-7 | . | TRBV6-1 | TGTGCCAGCAGTGAGTGGCAGGGGGCTGACGAGCAGTACTTC | CASSEWQGADEQYF
. | TRBJ2-3 | . | TRBV7-8 | TGTGCCAGCAGCTTAGGGACAGTTCGCACAGATACGCAGTATTTT | CASSLGTVRTDTQYF
TRBD2 | TRBJ2-3 | . | TRBV7-8 | TGTGCCAGCAGCTTCTGGACTAGCGGGGGCACAGATACGCAGTATTTT | CASSFWTSGGTDTQYF
. | TRBJ2-7 | . | TRBV12-3/TRBV12-4 | TGTGCCAGCAGTTTAGGAGCATACTACGAGCAGTACTTC | CASSLGAYYEQYF
. | TRBJ1-2 | . | TRBV28 | TGTGCCAGCAGCACGTGGCAGGGTTATGGCTACACCTTC | CASSTWQGYGYTF
TRBD2 | TRBJ2-5 | . | TRBV7-9 | TGTGCCAGCGCCCGGGGGGGGCGTGCGGTGGAGACCCAGTACTTC | CASARGGRAVETQYF
. | TRBJ2-1 | . | TRBV10-3 | TGTGCCATCAGTGGTGGACAGAGCTCCTACAATGAGCAGTTCTTC | CAISGGQSSYNEQFF
TRBD1 | TRBJ1-1 | . | TRBV19 | TGTGCCAGTAGCGACAGGGGGCCGGATGAAGCTTTCTTT | CASSDRGPDEAFF
TRBD2 | TRBJ2-3 | . | TRBV5-1 | TGCGCCAGCAGCTCAAGCGGGAGGGATACGCAGTATTTT | CASSSSGRDTQYF
. | TRBJ2-5 | . | TRBV29-1 | TGCAGCGTTCGGGCCCAGGGAGAGACCCAGTACTTC | CSVRAQGETQYF
. | TRBJ1-5 | . | TRBV12-3/TRBV12-4 | TGTGCCAGCAGTTCCCCGTCCGATCAGCCCCAGCATTTT | CASSSPSDQPQHF
TRBD1 | TRBJ1-1 | . | TRBV7-2 | TGTGCCAGCAGCTCGGGGACAGGGACCGACACTGAAGCTTTCTTT | CASSSGTGTDTEAFF
TRBD1 | TRBJ1-5 | . | TRBV6-5 | TGTGCCAGCCTCCCCGGGACAGGGGCCAATCAGCCCCAGCATTTT | CASLPGTGANQPQHF
. | TRBJ1-5 | . | TRBV11-2 | TGTGCCAGCAGCTTGGGGGGTCAGCCCCAGCATTTT | CASSLGGQPQHF
TRBD1 | TRBJ2-1 | . | TRBV19 | TGTGCCAGTAGTCCTGGAGGCGGGACAGGGGCTTACAATGAGCAGTTCTTC | CASSPGGGTGAYNEQFF
TRBD2 | TRBJ2-7 | . | TRBV6-6 | TGTGCCAGCAGTGCTCAACCGGGACTAGGACTGGGGGAGCAGTACTTC | CASSAQPGLGLGEQYF
TRBD2 | TRBJ2-1 | . | TRBV7-2 | TGTGCCAGCAGCTCGAGTACGGGACTAGCGAACAATGAGCAGTTCTTC | CASSSSTGLANNEQFF
. | TRBJ1-5 | . | TRBV19 | TGTGCCAGTAGTATAGGGGGGCAGGGAAATCAGCCCCAGCATTTT | CASSIGGQGNQPQHF
TRBD1 | TRBJ1-1 | . | TRBV3-1/TRBV3-2 | TGTGCCAGCAGCCGGACAGGGTACGAGAACACTGAAGCTTTCTTT | CASSRTGYENTEAFF
TRBD2 | TRBJ2-2 | . | TRBV6-4 | TGTGCCAGCAGTGACGAATTAGTAGCGGGGATCACCGGGGAGCTGTTTTTT | CASSDELVAGITGELFF
TRBD2 | TRBJ2-7 | . | TRBV10-1 | TGCTCCCAAAAGGGTCCTAGCGGGAGTTTCAACGAGCAGTACTTC | CSQKGPSGSFNEQYF
TRBD2 | TRBJ2-7 | . | TRBV5-1 | TGCGCCAGCAGCTTGCTCCCGGTAGGGACTAGCGGGAGTCACGAGCAGTACTTC | CASSLLPVGTSGSHEQYF
. | TRBJ1-4 | . | TRBV9 | TGTGCCAGCAGCCCCCGGATGGGGGGGAGTGAAAAACTGTTTTTT | CASSPRMGGSEKLFF
TRBD2 | TRBJ2-2 | few | TRBV3-1/TRBV3-2 | TGTGCCAGCAGCAAGGCTAGCGGGTCGACCGGGGAGCTGTTTTTT | CASSKASGSTGELFF
TRBD1 | TRBJ1-4 | . | TRBV5-1 | TGCGCCAGCAGCTTAGCGACAGGGGGTGTTAATGAAAAACTGTTTTTT | CASSLATGGVNEKLFF
. | TRBJ2-3 | . | TRBV11-2 | TGTGCCAGCAGCTTTATGGGCGGGACTAGCACAGATACGCAGTATTTT | CASSFMGGTSTDTQYF
TRBD2 | TRBJ2-1 | . | TRBV19 | TGTGCCAGTAGTAGGGCCCCGCCCGGGAGGGCCTACAATGAGCAGTTCTTC | CASSRAPPGRAYNEQFF
. | TRBJ2-7 | few | TRBV4-1 | TGCGCCAGCAGCCAAAGATTCCAGGGCAACTACGAGCAGTACTTC | CASSQRFQGNYEQYF
TRBD2 | TRBJ2-1 | once | TRBV20-1 | TGCAGTGCTAGTAAGGTAACAATCGGACTAGCGGCATACAATGAGCAGTTCTTC | CSASKVTIGLAAYNEQFF
TRBD1 | TRBJ2-6 | few | TRBV4-2 | TGTGCCAGCAGCCTGACGACAGGGGGCTCTGGGGCCAACGTCCTGACTTTC | CASSLTTGGSGANVLTF
. | TRBJ1-5 | . | TRBV28 | TGTGCCAGCATTCGGGAAAGCAATCAGCCCCAGCATTTT | CASIRESNQPQHF
TRBD2 | TRBJ2-7 | . | TRBV6-5 | TGTGCCAGCGGGTACGGCGGGAGTTACGAGCAGTACTTC | CASGYGGSYEQYF
. | TRBJ2-3 | once | TRBV3-1/TRBV3-2 | TGTGCCAGCAGCCGCGAACCTCGGGGTAGCGGCACAGATACGCAGTATTTT | CASSREPRGSGTDTQYF
. | TRBJ1-6 | . | TRBV19 | TGTGCCAGTAGTCGGGTTAACGTGTTGAGGGAAAATTCACCCCTCCACTTT | CASSRVNVLRENSPLHF
TRBD1 | TRBJ2-2 | . | TRBV28 | TGTGCCAGCAGTTTTTTAAGGGGACAGGGGAACACCGGGGAGCTGTTTTTT | CASSFLRGQGNTGELFF
TRBD1 | TRBJ1-5 | . | TRBV5-1 | TGCGCCAGCAGCCCGGGCCAGGGGGCCCGGAGCAATCAGCCCCAGCATTTT | CASSPGQGARSNQPQHF
. | TRBJ2-1 | . | TRBV7-8 | TGTGCCAGCAGCTTAGTAGGACAGATGAGCTCCTACAATGAGCAGTTCTTC | CASSLVGQMSSYNEQFF
. | TRBJ1-1 | . | TRBV25-1 | TGTGCCAGCAGTCTAAACAGCAGAGCGAACACTGAAGCTTTCTTT | CASSLNSRANTEAFF
. | TRBJ2-7 | . | TRBV5-6 | TGTGCCAGCAGCGAAACACCGGGAGCCCGTGGCGAGCAGTACTTC | CASSETPGARGEQYF
TRBD2 | TRBJ2-7 | . | TRBV4-3 | TGCGCCAGCAGCCAGGGCCTAGCGGGAGGGCCCAGCGAGCAGTACTTC | CASSQGLAGGPSEQYF
TRBD1 | TRBJ1-1 | . | TRBV5-1 | TGCGCCAGCAGCACTGGACAGGGGGGCACTGAAGCTTTCTTT | CASSTGQGGTEAFF
TRBD1 | TRBJ1-2 | few | TRBV5-8 | TGTGCCAGCAGCTTGACGACAGGGGCCCATGGCTACACCTTC | CASSLTTGAHGYTF
TRBD1 | TRBJ1-2 | . | TRBV5-4 | TGTGCCAGCAGCACAAGACAGGGGGCTAACTATGGCTACACCTTC | CASSTRQGANYGYTF
TRBD1 | TRBJ2-2 | . | TRBV14 | TGTGCCAGCAGCCAAGTAAACCCCGGGACAGTGAACACCGGGGAGCTGTTTTTT | CASSQVNPGTVNTGELFF